Presented here are 11 T cell receptor beta chains from one specimen sequenced in a study of CXCR3-negative and CXCR3-positive naive CD8 T cells. Study findings and constraints: Relative to CXCR3-negative naive cells, CXCR3-positive naive cells had more hydrophobic TRB CDR3s.

5' RACE with UMI labels generated the TRB cDNA libraries. TCRdb reprocessed the 5' RACE reads, keeping one entry per CDR3 protein, no DNA. The sample's table shows about 110,000 distinct CDR3 sequences. These receptors' targets are unknown. The sequencing input was naive CXCR3+ CD8+ T cells from blood. Stated subset: CD45RO-CCR7+CD27+CD95- naive CD8+ T cells expressing CXCR3 (TNR3+). These receptors all stem from a human donor in good health. Some clones in this sample may be carry-over from other donors' samples.

The J gene is TRBJ2-7, the V gene TRBV13; no DNA is available, so the TRBD1 call from TCRdb remains unchecked. This CDR3 has 15 amino acids. CDR1 and CDR2 (germline): PRHDT, FYEKMQ (reference sequence). This CDR3 reads CASSSRTDTSYEQYF.

The chain is built from TRBV7-9 and TRBJ2-1. CDR3 length: 13 residues. CDR1 is SEHNR and CDR2 is FQNEAQ in the germline V gene (reference sequence). The CDR3 loop reads CASSWQGTDEQFF.

J is TRBJ1-1 and V is TRBV5-4. Germline CDR1 and CDR2: SGHNT and YYREEE (reference sequence). The CDR3 is 13 residues long. CDR3 in amino acids: CASSPYSDTEAFF.

This sequence joins TRBV5-1 and TRBJ2-4; checking the TCRdb D call of TRBD1 is not possible without DNA. The germline gives CDR1 SGHRS, CDR2 YFSETQ. The CDR3 length is 17 residues. The CDR3 region is CASSTSTGGIEENIQYF.

The rearrangement links TRBV29-1 to TRBJ2-7; the TCRdb call, TRBD2, lacks DNA for checking. This CDR3 has 13 residues. Germline V gene lookup returns CDR1 SQVTM and CDR2 ANQGSEA. This chain's CDR3 is CSVEWREGYEQYF.

V is TRBV29-1 and J is TRBJ2-7; TCRdb proposes TRBD2, but this gene call is untestable without DNA. This CDR3 is 15 amino acids long. The V gene's germline CDR1 is SQVTM and CDR2 ANQGSEA. CDR3 loop: CSVEGGLAGAYEQYF.

CDR3 protein: CASSPRPGLLNSPLHF. The chain is built from TRBV4-1 and TRBJ1-6. CDR1 MGHRA and CDR2 YSYEKL come from the germline V gene. The CDR3 spans 16 residues.

The gene calls are TRBV29-1 and TRBJ2-2; without DNA, the TCRdb call of TRBD1 cannot be checked. The length of the CDR3 is 13 residues. Germline loops: CDR1 SQVTM, CDR2 ANQGSEA. CDR3 residues: CSVDAQGTGELFF.

CDR3 sequence reads: CSATGTGYNEQFF. The chain has TRBV29-1 and TRBJ2-1; TCRdb proposes TRBD1, but this gene call is untestable without DNA. CDR3 length: 13 residues. Germline loops: CDR1 SQVTM, CDR2 ANQGSEA.

The J gene is TRBJ2-7, the V gene TRBV28; TCRdb picks TRBD2, but there is no DNA to check that call. The CDR3 contains 19 residues. Looked up from germline, CDR1 is MDHEN and CDR2 is SYDVKM. CDR3 residues: CASSYVSGRAAQLTYEQYF.

V gene TRBV5-6 combines with J gene TRBJ1-1; lacking DNA, the TRBD1 call made by TCRdb goes unchecked. This CDR3 contains 15 residues. Germline CDR1 SGHDT, CDR2 YYEEEE. CDR3 sequence: CASSLVRGMNTEAFF. Drawing the rest from reference TRBV5-6 and TRBJ1-1, the complete variable domain is DAGVTQSPTHLIKTRGQQVTLRCSPKSGHDTVSWYQQALGQGPQFIFQYYEEEERQRGNFPDRFSGHQFPNYSSELNVNALLLGDSALYLCASSLVRGMNTEAFFGQGTRLTVV.